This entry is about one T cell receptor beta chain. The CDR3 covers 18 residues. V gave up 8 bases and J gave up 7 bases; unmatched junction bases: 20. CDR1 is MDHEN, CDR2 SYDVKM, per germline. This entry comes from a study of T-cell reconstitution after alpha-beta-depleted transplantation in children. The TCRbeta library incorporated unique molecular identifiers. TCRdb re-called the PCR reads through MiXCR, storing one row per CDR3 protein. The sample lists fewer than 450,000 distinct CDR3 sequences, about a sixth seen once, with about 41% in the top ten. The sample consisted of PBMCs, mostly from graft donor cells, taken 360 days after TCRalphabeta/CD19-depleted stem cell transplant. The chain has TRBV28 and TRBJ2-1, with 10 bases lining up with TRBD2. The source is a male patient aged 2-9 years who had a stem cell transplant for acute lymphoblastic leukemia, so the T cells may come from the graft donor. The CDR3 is CASGTLGLASGSLNEQFF. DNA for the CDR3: TGTGCCAGCGGAACCCTTGGGCTTGCTAGCGGGAGTTTGAATGAGCAGTTCTTC. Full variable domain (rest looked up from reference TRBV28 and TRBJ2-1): DVKVTQSSRYLVKRTGEKVFLECVQDMDHENMFWYRQDPGLGLRLIYFSYDVKMKEKGDIPEGYSVSREKKERFSLILESASTNQTSMYLCASGTLGLASGSLNEQFFGPGTRLTVL.